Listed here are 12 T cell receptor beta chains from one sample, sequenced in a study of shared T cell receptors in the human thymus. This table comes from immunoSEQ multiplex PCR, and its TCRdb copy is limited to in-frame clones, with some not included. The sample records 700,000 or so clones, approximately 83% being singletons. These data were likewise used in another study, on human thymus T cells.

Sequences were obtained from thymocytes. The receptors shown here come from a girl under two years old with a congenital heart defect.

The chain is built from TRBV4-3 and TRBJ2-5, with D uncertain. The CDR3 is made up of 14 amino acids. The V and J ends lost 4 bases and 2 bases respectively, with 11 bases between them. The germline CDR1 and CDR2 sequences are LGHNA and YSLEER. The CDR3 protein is CASSPAPRQETQYF. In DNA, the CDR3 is TGCGCCAGCAGCCCAGCGCCTAGGCAAGAGACCCAGTACTTC.

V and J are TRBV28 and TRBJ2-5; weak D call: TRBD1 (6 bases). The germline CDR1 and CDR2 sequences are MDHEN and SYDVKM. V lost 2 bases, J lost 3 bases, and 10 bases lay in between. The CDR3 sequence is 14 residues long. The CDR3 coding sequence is TGTGCCAGCAGTTTAGGGGGCCTCAAAGAGACCCAGTACTTC. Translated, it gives CASSLGGLKETQYF.

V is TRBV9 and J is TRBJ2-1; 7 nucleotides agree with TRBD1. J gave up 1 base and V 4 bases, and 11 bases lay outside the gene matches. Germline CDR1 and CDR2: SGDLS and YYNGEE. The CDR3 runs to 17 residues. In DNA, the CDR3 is TGTGCCAGCAGCACACATACCGGGACAGCATCCTACAATGAGCAGTTCTTC. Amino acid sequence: CASSTHTGTASYNEQFF. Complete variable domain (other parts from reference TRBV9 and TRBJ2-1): DSGVTQTPKHLITATGQRVTLRCSPRSGDLSVYWYQQSLDQGLQFLIQYYNGEERAKGNILERFSAQQFPDLHSELNLSSLELGDSALYFCASSTHTGTASYNEQFFGPGTRLTVL.

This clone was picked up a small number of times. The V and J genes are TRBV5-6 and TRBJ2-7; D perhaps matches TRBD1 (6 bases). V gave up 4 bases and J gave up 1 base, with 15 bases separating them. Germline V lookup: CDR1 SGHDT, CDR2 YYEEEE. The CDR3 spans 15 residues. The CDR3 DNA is TGTGCCAGCAGCCCCGGACAGAGGGTTTCCTACGAGCAGTACTTC. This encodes CASSPGQRVSYEQYF.

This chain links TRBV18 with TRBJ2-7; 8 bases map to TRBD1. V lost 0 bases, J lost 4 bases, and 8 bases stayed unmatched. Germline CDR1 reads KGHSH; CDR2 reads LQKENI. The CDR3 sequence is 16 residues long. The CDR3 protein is CASSPPVRQGWYEQYF. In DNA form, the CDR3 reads TGTGCCAGCTCACCACCGGTCCGACAGGGGTGGTACGAGCAGTACTTC.

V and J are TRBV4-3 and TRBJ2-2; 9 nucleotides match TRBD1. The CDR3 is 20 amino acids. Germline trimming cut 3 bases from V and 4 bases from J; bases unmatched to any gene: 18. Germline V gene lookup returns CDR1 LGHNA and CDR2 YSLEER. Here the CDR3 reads CASSHRLRDRAIGGTGELFF. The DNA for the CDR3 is TGCGCCAGCAGCCACAGACTCCGGGACAGGGCCATCGGAGGCACCGGGGAGCTGTTTTTT.

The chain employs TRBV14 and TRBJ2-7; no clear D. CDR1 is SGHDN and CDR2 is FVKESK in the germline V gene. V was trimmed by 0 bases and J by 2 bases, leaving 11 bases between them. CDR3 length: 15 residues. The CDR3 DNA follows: TGTGCCAGCAGCCAAGAACGCAGGTATGCCTACGAGCAGTACTTC. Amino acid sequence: CASSQERRYAYEQYF.

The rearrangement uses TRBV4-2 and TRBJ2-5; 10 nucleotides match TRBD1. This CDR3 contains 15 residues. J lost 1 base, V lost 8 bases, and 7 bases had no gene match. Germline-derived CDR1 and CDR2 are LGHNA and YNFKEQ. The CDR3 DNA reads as TGTGCCAGCTCCGGGACAGGGGATCTCCAAGAGACCCAGTACTTC. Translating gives CASSGTGDLQETQYF.

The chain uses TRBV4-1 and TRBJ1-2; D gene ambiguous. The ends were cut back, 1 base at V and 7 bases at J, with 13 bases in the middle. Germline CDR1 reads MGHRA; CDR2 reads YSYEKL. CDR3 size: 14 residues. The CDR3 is CASSQVLSFGGYTF. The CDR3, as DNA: TGCGCCAGCAGCCAAGTGCTCAGTTTTGGTGGCTACACCTTC.

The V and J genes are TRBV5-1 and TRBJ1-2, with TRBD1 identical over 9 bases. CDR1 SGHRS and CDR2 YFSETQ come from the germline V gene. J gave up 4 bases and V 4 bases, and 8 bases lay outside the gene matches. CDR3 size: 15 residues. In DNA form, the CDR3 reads TGCGCCAGCAGCCGGACAGGGGACGGGCCCTATGGCTACACCTTC. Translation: CASSRTGDGPYGYTF.

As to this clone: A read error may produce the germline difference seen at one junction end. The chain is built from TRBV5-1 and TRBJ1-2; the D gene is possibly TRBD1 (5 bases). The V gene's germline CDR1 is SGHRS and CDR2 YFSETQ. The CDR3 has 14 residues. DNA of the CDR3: TGCGCCAGCACCTTGGGGGGGGAAGGTTATGGCTACACCTTC. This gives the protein CASTLGGEGYGYTF. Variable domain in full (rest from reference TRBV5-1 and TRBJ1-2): KAGVTQTPRYLIKTRGQQVTLSCSPISGHRSVSWYQQTPGQGLQFLFEYFSETQRNKGNFPGRFSGRQFSNSRSEMNVSTLELGDSALYLCASTLGGEGYGYTFGSGTRLTVV.

The CDR3 region is CASSGTASNQPQHF. CDR3 in DNA: TGTGCCAGCAGTGGGACAGCAAGCAATCAGCCCCAGCATTTT. This chain joins TRBV28 and TRBJ1-5; 7 bases align to TRBD1. The length of the CDR3 is 14 residues. The V gene's germline CDR1 is MDHEN and CDR2 SYDVKM. V was pared by 5 bases and J by 1 base, with 2 bases of the junction left unmatched. The variable domain in full, completed from reference TRBV28 and TRBJ1-5, reads DVKVTQSSRYLVKRTGEKVFLECVQDMDHENMFWYRQDPGLGLRLIYFSYDVKMKEKGDIPEGYSVSREKKERFSLILESASTNQTSMYLCASSGTASNQPQHFGDGTRLSIL.